Below, one TCR beta chain is given with its context. The data derive from a study of technical replicates of blood from a few donors. Unmatched junction bases numbered 6, after V lost 1 base and J lost 16 bases. Germline V gene sequence: CDR1 LGHNT, CDR2 FRNRAP. This CDR3 spans 12 amino acids. The method was immunoSEQ multiplex PCR; TCRdb's version includes in-frame clones alone and lacks a portion of them. In the table there are about 74,000 clones, approximately 95% of which are singletons. This TCR came from a human donor in good health. The sample taken for sequencing was T cells isolated from PBMCs. The chain combines TRBV12-5 with TRBJ1-3; the match to TRBD1 covers 8 bases. The chain's CDR3 is CASGLGPGQAYF. The CDR3 coding sequence is TGTGCTAGTGGTTTGGGACCGGGACAGGCGTATTTT.